This T cell receptor (beta chain) was documented in a study of blood T cell repertoires in COVID-19. Study-level information: Researchers got acute and convalescent COVID-19 samples from the United States, Italy and Spain. PBMCs, B-cell-depleted T cells, or T cells provided the cDNA or gDNA that made up the material.

This CDR3 spans 16 amino acids. The repertoire was sequenced with immunoSEQ multiplex PCR; TCRdb's copy has only in-frame clones and lacks some. The sample records around 100,000 clones, around nine tenths being singletons. The clonotype comes from a woman older than 75 in a cohort sampled during active COVID-19. The V gene is TRBV21-1, the J gene TRBJ1-2; the DNA was not used to check the table's D call, TRBD1. TRBV21-1 constitutes a pseudogene. The sample was peripheral blood. The CDR3 region is CASSSLDTGVGYGYTF. The DNA of the CDR3 is TGTGCCAGCAGCTCTCTGGACACAGGGGTGGGCTATGGCTACACCTTC.